This TCR beta chain was identified in a study of OX40 agonist ivuxolimab in advanced cancers. With respect to this clone: The antigen is undetermined.

Points from the study as a whole: Both CD4+ and CD8+ T cell populations in blood had undergone clonal expansion by week 6 at 0.1 to 3.0 mg/kg.

Some clones are missing from TCRdb's copy, which holds only in-frame ones; the method was immunoSEQ multiplex PCR. This sample has 42,000 or so clones, with roughly 90% found just once. Germline CDR1 SGHNT, CDR2 YYREEE (reference sequence). There are 12 residues in the CDR3. V was pared by 4 bases and J by 4 bases, with 8 bases between. This specimen was CD4+ or CD8+ T cells sorted from blood, taken in a trial of the OX40 agonist ivuxolimab. The V call is TRBV5-4, the J call TRBJ1-1, with D unclear. The clonotype originates from an adult with an advanced solid tumor such as melanoma, head and neck, liver or kidney cancer. CDR3 in amino acids: CASSTESTEAFF. In DNA form, the CDR3 reads TGTGCCAGCAGCACAGAGAGCACTGAAGCTTTCTTT. Full variable domain (outside the CDR3, taken from reference TRBV5-4 and TRBJ1-1): ETGVTQSPTHLIKTRGQQVTLRCSSQSGHNTVSWYQQALGQGPQFIFQYYREEENGRGNFPPRFSGLQFPNYSSELNVNALELDDSALYLCASSTESTEAFFGQGTRLTVV.